Detailed here is one TCR beta chain. These data originate in a study of blood T cell repertoires in COVID-19. On the study more broadly: Sites in the United States, Italy and Spain provided acute and convalescent COVID-19 samples.

Produced via immunoSEQ multiplex PCR; TCRdb's table is partial and in-frame only. The data show 200,000 to 250,000 clones, 80% seen once. The CDR3 runs to 15 residues. The V gene end was trimmed by 5 bases and the J gene end by 8 bases; junction bases not matched to a gene: 10. Per the germline V gene, CDR1 is SGHTA and CDR2 is FQGNSA. The source of this sequence is a woman in her sixties or seventies with acute or convalescent COVID-19. Sequenced sample: peripheral blood. The rearrangement links TRBV7-2 to TRBJ2-1, with 9 bases fitting TRBD2. DNA for the CDR3: TGTGCCAGCAGCCGCAGCGGGAGGCCGGAGGATGAGCAGTTCTTC. Protein sequence: CASSRSGRPEDEQFF.